Presented here are 14 T cell receptor beta chains from one specimen sequenced in a study of blood T cell repertoires in COVID-19. Sequenced by immunoSEQ multiplex PCR; TCRdb stores in-frame clones only, minus some. The table shows 500,000 or so clones, with about 85% occurring only once. The specimen was PBMCs or T cells enriched from blood (not recorded which). Source of these receptors: a woman younger than 35 who had recovered from COVID-19.

In the case of this clone: The junction and the germline gene differ at one end; a read error may be behind it. The chain has TRBV11-2 and TRBJ2-7, with D perhaps matching TRBD2 (8 bases). The V gene's germline CDR1 is SGHAT and CDR2 FQNNGV. CDR3 length: 13 residues. This CDR3 reads CASSLDPREDRRF. The CDR3 coding sequence is TGTGCCAGCAGCTTAGATCCGCGGGAGGACAGGCGGTTC.

This chain connects TRBV18 to TRBJ1-1, with D unresolved. This CDR3 comprises 14 residues. The germline V gene encodes CDR1 KGHSH and CDR2 LQKENI. Trimming pared 6 bases from V and 0 bases from J, leaving 11 bases between. The CDR3 sequence is CASSLPRVNTEAFF. DNA for the CDR3: TGTGCCAGCTCGCTCCCACGGGTGAACACTGAAGCTTTCTTT.

The V and J genes are TRBV28 and TRBJ1-4; D ambiguous. This CDR3 comprises 16 residues. V lost 6 bases and J 8 bases, leaving 22 bases between the germline ends. Germline V CDR1 and CDR2: MDHEN, SYDVKM. The CDR3 DNA sequence: TGTGCCAGCAGCTCTCGAGGGAGGGCGTCTTTCGAAAAACTGTTTTTT. Translating it yields CASSSRGRASFEKLFF.

CDR3 residues: CASSLVYTGVGGYTF. The CDR3 DNA follows: TGTGCCAGCAGCTTAGTGTATACAGGCGTCGGGGGCTACACCTTC. The chain joins TRBV7-2 to TRBJ1-2; D may be TRBD1 (5 bases). CDR3 size: 15 residues. Trimming took off 1 base at V and 8 bases at J, with 17 bases between the two ends. Per germline, CDR1 SGHTA and CDR2 FQGNSA.

This clone was seen more than once but under ten times. The chain combines TRBV25-1 with TRBJ2-1; 7 positions match TRBD2. J lost 2 bases, V lost 1 base, and 2 bases had no gene match. The CDR3 is 15 residues long. Germline-derived CDR1 and CDR2 are MGHDK and SYGVNS. The CDR3 DNA follows: TGTGCCAGCAGTGAATCGGGGGGAGCCTACAATGAGCAGTTCTTC. This gives the protein CASSESGGAYNEQFF.

J is TRBJ1-2 and V is TRBV21-1. TRBV21-1 is marked as a pseudogene. The CDR3 sequence is 15 residues long. CDR3 in amino acids: CASTPSPGFNYGYTF. Here the CDR3 DNA reads TGTGCCAGCACCCCCAGCCCGGGATTCAACTATGGCTACACCTTC.

The V and J genes are TRBV6-5 and TRBJ1-1; D is unclear. V dropped 6 bases and J dropped 5 bases, with 13 bases sitting between them. This CDR3 is 13 amino acids long. CDR1 is MNHEY and CDR2 is SVGAGI in the germline V gene. This chain's CDR3 is CASSRGGRTEAFF. In DNA form, the CDR3 reads TGTGCCAGCAGCCGGGGAGGGAGGACTGAAGCTTTCTTT.

V is TRBV7-2 and J is TRBJ1-1; TRBD1 aligns across 7 bases. The CDR3 sequence is 15 residues long. The J segment lost 4 bases and the V segment lost 0 bases, leaving 5 bases of the junction unmatched. Germline V gene sequence: CDR1 SGHTA, CDR2 FQGNSA. The CDR3 DNA sequence: TGTGCCAGCAGCTTAGCCGTGTCAGGGGGCACTGAAGCTTTCTTT. Translated: CASSLAVSGGTEAFF.

The chain employs TRBV5-4 and TRBJ1-2; D perhaps matches TRBD1 (5 bases). Trimming stripped 4 bases from V and 2 bases from J, with 15 bases between. This CDR3 has 15 residues. Germline lookup yields CDR1 SGHNT and CDR2 YYREEE (reference sequence). The chain's CDR3 is CASSRSEDKNYGYTF. The CDR3 coding sequence is TGTGCCAGCAGCCGTAGTGAGGACAAAAACTATGGCTACACCTTC.

The chain joins TRBV24-1 to TRBJ2-3; TRBD2 is a possible D gene (7 bases). With 7 bases removed from V and 6 bases from J, the gap between germline ends came to 13 bases. The CDR3 runs 13 residues. The germline V gene has CDR1 KGHDR and CDR2 SFDVKD. The CDR3 reads CATRGGAGDTQYF. The DNA for the CDR3 is TGTGCCACCAGGGGGGGGGCCGGGGATACGCAGTATTTT.

The rearrangement joins TRBV28 to TRBJ1-2; no reliable D call. Looked up from germline, CDR1 is MDHEN and CDR2 is SYDVKM. There are 17 residues in the CDR3. The V and J ends lost 5 bases and 1 base respectively, with 20 bases between them. CDR3 amino acids: CASSPRGWVGSNYGYTF. Here the CDR3 DNA reads TGTGCCAGCAGTCCTCGTGGGTGGGTAGGGAGTAACTATGGCTACACCTTC.

The V and J genes are TRBV27 and TRBJ1-1, with D possibly TRBD1 on 5 matching bases. Trimming shortened V by 4 bases and J by 3 bases, and 24 bases separated the two germline ends. This CDR3 contains 18 residues. The germline gives CDR1 MNHEY, CDR2 SMNVEV (reference sequence). CDR3: CASSSADIRGNDHTEAFF. For the CDR3, the DNA is TGTGCCAGCAGTTCTGCAGATATTCGGGGGAACGATCACACTGAAGCTTTCTTT.

DNA for the CDR3: TGTGCCAGCAGCCCCCGGCAGGGGCGAAATCTGAGGACCGGAAACACCATATATTTT. This sequence encodes CASSPRQGRNLRTGNTIYF. The J gene is TRBJ1-3, the V gene TRBV5-6, with D possibly being TRBD1 (6 bases). The CDR3 is 19 amino acids. V shed 4 bases and J shed 4 bases, with 27 bases lying between them. In germline, CDR1 is SGHDT, CDR2 YYEEEE.

The chain links TRBV6-1 to TRBJ2-3; perhaps TRBD2 as D (7 bases). This CDR3 has 16 amino acids. CDR1 is MNHNS, CDR2 SASEGT, per germline. The germline V and J ends were trimmed by 3 bases and 2 bases, with 15 bases remaining between them. CDR3 amino acids: CASSDWRGPFTDTQYF. For the CDR3, the DNA is TGTGCCAGCAGTGATTGGCGGGGGCCCTTCACAGATACGCAGTATTTT.